Given below is one T cell receptor (beta chain) in context. Per the original data handling: How many nucleated cells were present was estimated from reference gene primer amplification. Clones were read by immunoSEQ multiplex PCR, and TCRdb kept only the in-frame ones, dropping some. That table gives V, J and clone size, and the DNA gave D and trimming. The sample records around 240,000 clones, around 87% being singletons. Per germline, CDR1 MNHNS and CDR2 SASEGT. With V trimmed by 4 bases and J by 6 bases, 6 bases remained unmatched. The CDR3 sequence is 17 residues long. This record belongs to a study of blood T cell repertoires in COVID-19. Study-wide context: Acute and convalescent COVID-19 samples came from the United States, Italy and Spain. From T cells, B-cell-depleted T cells, or PBMCs came the material, which was cDNA or gDNA.

Sequenced material: peripheral blood. The chain uses TRBV6-1 and TRBJ2-1; the match to TRBD2 covers 16 bases. The sequence was obtained from a woman in her 30s who had recovered from COVID-19. CDR3 DNA: TGTGCCAGCAGTGCCAGGGGACTAGCGGGGGGGACCAATGAGCAGTTCTTC. Its protein is CASSARGLAGGTNEQFF.